Below, 11 T cell receptor beta chains from the same sample are listed, as sequenced in a study of T cell repertoires in cytomegalovirus infection. TCRdb reanalysed the reads using MiXCR and keeps one entry per CDR3 protein. The sample consists of around 300,000 distinct CDR3 sequences, about 25% of them appearing once. These receptors are not linked to any known antigen. The sequenced sample was cultured PBMCs, obtained from culture after CMV antigen stimulation. These receptor sequences come from a human donor in good health (CMV status not recorded). Some clones in this sample may be carry-over from other donors' samples.

This clonotype was counted only a few times. V is TRBV29-1 and J is TRBJ2-1, with 11 nucleotides matching TRBD2. This CDR3 region has 13 residues. The germline gives CDR1 SQVTM, CDR2 ANQGSEA. Trimming at V came to 7 bases and at J to 8 bases, leaving 7 bases not matched to a gene. The CDR3 sequence: CSAGTSGPHEQFF. Written as DNA, the CDR3 is TGCAGCGCCGGGACTAGCGGTCCCCATGAGCAGTTCTTC.

This clonotype occurred many times. In DNA form, the CDR3 reads TGTGCCAGCAGTTCCCACACGGGGTTAGTCAATCAGCCCCAGCATTTT. Translated: CASSSHTGLVNQPQHF. The chain recombines TRBV28 with TRBJ1-5; D gene ambiguous. CDR1 is MDHEN, CDR2 SYDVKM, per germline. The CDR3 totals 16 residues. The ends were cut back, 4 bases at V and 3 bases at J, with 16 bases in the middle.

The rearrangement links TRBV28 to TRBJ2-6; D is possibly TRBD1 (5 bases). CDR1 is MDHEN, CDR2 SYDVKM, per germline. Trimming stripped 7 bases from V and 2 bases from J, with 9 bases between. The CDR3 length is 14 residues. The DNA of the CDR3 is TGTGCCAGCACCCCAGGGCCTGGGGCCAACGTCCTGACTTTC. Its translation is CASTPGPGANVLTF.

This clonotype came up a few times. This chain links TRBV12-3 or TRBV12-4 with TRBJ2-4; 8 bases agree with TRBD1. The CDR3 is 16 residues long. The V gene end was trimmed by 5 bases and the J gene end by 9 bases; junction bases not matched to a gene: 15. CDR3 coding DNA: TGTGCCAGCAGTCCCCGGACAGGGACGGGTGCTAGCATTCAGTACTTC. Amino acid sequence: CASSPRTGTGASIQYF.

The chain links TRBV30 to TRBJ2-5; D unclear. The germline gives CDR1 GTSNPN, CDR2 SVGIG (reference sequence). This CDR3 is 14 amino acids long. Between the trimmed V and J ends, which lost 2 bases and 3 bases, there was a span of 13 bases. The CDR3 sequence is CAWSPSRTEETQYF. The DNA for the CDR3 is TGTGCCTGGAGTCCCTCCCGGACGGAAGAGACCCAGTACTTC.

At least ten counts were recorded for this clonotype. This chain joins TRBV7-9 and TRBJ2-5, with 10 positions matching TRBD1. The CDR3 has 15 amino acids. Germline V CDR1 and CDR2: SEHNR, FQNEAQ (reference sequence). With V trimmed by 1 base and J by 4 bases, 3 bases remained unmatched. The CDR3 spells CASSLVGQGRETQYF. The CDR3, as DNA: TGTGCCAGCAGCTTAGTGGGACAGGGGCGAGAGACCCAGTACTTC.

This chain links TRBV11-2 with TRBJ2-7; 8 nucleotides line up with TRBD1. Germline assignment: CDR1 SGHAT and CDR2 FQNNGV. V shed 3 bases, J shed 3 bases, and the junction held 7 bases outside the gene matches. CDR3 length: 15 residues. CDR3 bases: TGTGCCAGCAGCTTTACCGGACAGGGAATCTACGAGCAGTACTTC. Its protein product is CASSFTGQGIYEQYF.

By frequency in the sample, this clonotype is medium-sized. J is TRBJ2-5 and V is TRBV6-1; no definite D call. This CDR3 has 14 residues. Germline V gene sequence: CDR1 MNHNS, CDR2 SASEGT. The V and J ends lost 5 bases and 3 bases respectively, with 13 bases between them. This CDR3 is CASSSGRVEETQYF. CDR3 bases: TGTGCCAGCAGTTCCGGACGGGTAGAAGAGACCCAGTACTTC.

The rearrangement joins TRBV12-3 or TRBV12-4 to TRBJ2-2; D gene unclear. V was cut by 5 bases and J by 7 bases, with 14 bases left in between. This CDR3 has 14 residues. The CDR3 here is CASSDEPTVGELFF. The CDR3 coding sequence is TGTGCCAGCAGTGACGAACCCACCGTCGGGGAGCTGTTTTTT.

This clonotype was found a few times. The rearrangement joins TRBV7-2 to TRBJ1-2, with D hard to call. The V end was cut by 6 bases, the J end by 8 bases, with 16 bases between. CDR1 and CDR2 (germline): SGHTA, FQGNSA. The CDR3 is 13 amino acids. CDR3: CASRESDPKGYTF. The CDR3 DNA reads as TGTGCCAGCAGGGAGTCCGATCCGAAGGGCTACACCTTC.

This clonotype was counted ten times or more. The J gene is TRBJ2-7, the V gene TRBV7-2; 8 positions agree with TRBD1. This CDR3 is 21 amino acids long. V lost 6 bases to trimming and J lost 3 bases; unmatched junction nucleotides: 28. CDR1 and CDR2 from the germline V gene are SGHTA and FQGNSA. The CDR3 DNA reads as TGTGCCAGCAGGAGCCAGGGGGCCTTCATCCCGCACCGCCCAGCCTTCTACGAGCAGTACTTC. It is translated as CASRSQGAFIPHRPAFYEQYF.